The TCR beta chain described here comes from a study of graft-versus-host responses after intestinal transplantation. Study in general: Among the recipients, transplants were multivisceral, liver-intestinal, or isolated intestinal. Notes on the study in general: GvH clones surfaced in recipient marrow, some emerging earlier in ileum or blood.

Profiled with immunoSEQ multiplex PCR; TCRdb holds only in-frame clones, not every one. The sample lists nearly 100,000 clones, more than 80% seen once, with about 16% in the top ten. Germline V lookup: CDR1 MRHNA, CDR2 SNTAGT. The V gene lost 0 bases and the J gene lost 6 bases, with 8 bases spanning the gap. The length of the CDR3 is 13 residues. As to this clone: Its cognate antigen is unknown.

The source material was PBMCs, sampled roughly 410 days after intestinal transplant. The rearrangement links TRBV6-4 to TRBJ1-1; weak D call: TRBD1 (5 bases). The sequence was obtained from a human patient who received an intestinal transplant, so some T cells may come from the graft donor. The CDR3 loop is CASSDSWGSEAFF. CDR3 coding DNA: TGTGCCAGCAGTGACTCTTGGGGGTCTGAAGCTTTCTTT.